These T cell receptor beta chains were read from a single sample in a study of type 1 and type 2 diabetes patients. TCRdb reprocessed the multiplex PCR reads with MiXCR, giving one entry per CDR3 protein. This sample has under 300,000 distinct CDR3 sequences, with approximately 45% found just once. The source material was peripheral blood mononuclear cells (PBMCs). The receptors were gathered from a man between 18 and 35 years old with type 2 diabetes. Both conserved end residues are part of each CDR3. The D gene is left open where the match is weak. Only some rows state a clone size, as once, few, many or a class for expanded clones.

d_call	v_call	clone_size	j_call	cdr3_nt	cdr3_aa
-	TRBV25-1	-	TRBJ2-7	TGTGCCAGCAGTTTAGTAGCAGGGGCCGGGGAGCAGTACTTC	CASSLVAGAGEQYF
-	TRBV5-6	-	TRBJ2-7	TGTGCCAGCAGCCCGGGACACAACTACGAGCAGTACTTC	CASSPGHNYEQYF
-	TRBV7-2	-	TRBJ2-3	TGTGCCAGCAGCCCATACGACGGCGCAGATACGCAGTATTTT	CASSPYDGADTQYF
-	TRBV7-2	-	TRBJ2-7	TGTGCCAGCAGCTCGCCGACAAATTACGAGCAGTACTTC	CASSSPTNYEQYF
TRBD2	TRBV27	-	TRBJ2-1	TGTGCCAGCAGTTTAACTCCTAGCGGGAGGGCAAGCTCCTACAATGAGCAGTTCTTC	CASSLTPSGRASSYNEQFF
-	TRBV10-1	-	TRBJ2-4	TGCGCCAGCAGTCATGAAAGGGACACAAAAAACATTCAGTACTTC	CASSHERDTKNIQYF
-	TRBV9	once	TRBJ2-1	TGTGCCAGCAGCCCCGATTTAAGGGTCAATGAGCAGTTCTTC	CASSPDLRVNEQFF
TRBD1	TRBV19	-	TRBJ2-2	TGTGCCAGTAGGCCAGGGGGCTATCTCGGGGAGCTGTTTTTT	CASRPGGYLGELFF
-	TRBV6-6	few	TRBJ1-6	TGTGCCAGCAGTTACCTATCTGGCCTCCACTTT	CASSYLSGLHF
TRBD1	TRBV19	-	TRBJ1-2	TGTGCCAGTAGTATTCAGGGGGCCTTGGATGGCTACACCTTC	CASSIQGALDGYTF
-	TRBV28	-	TRBJ1-2	TGTGCCAGCAGTTTATCAGGGATCGGTGGCTACACCTTC	CASSLSGIGGYTF
TRBD1	TRBV4-1	-	TRBJ1-2	TGCGCCAGCAGCCCTGGACAGGGAAACTATGGCTACACCTTC	CASSPGQGNYGYTF
-	TRBV3-2	-	TRBJ2-1	TGTGCCAGCAGCCAGTTCTCCTACAATGAGCAGTTCTTC	CASSQFSYNEQFF
-	TRBV13	-	TRBJ1-2	TGTGCCAGCAGCTTAGGGGCGGTCTATGGCTACACCTTC	CASSLGAVYGYTF
-	TRBV29-1	-	TRBJ2-7	TGCAGCGTTGAAGATCTATACGAGCAGTACTTC	CSVEDLYEQYF
-	TRBV10-2	-	TRBJ1-1	TGCGCCAGCAGTGCACCAGGGACGAACACTGAAGCTTTCTTT	CASSAPGTNTEAFF
TRBD1	TRBV6-1	-	TRBJ2-2	TGTGCCAGTATACAGGGGCCTTCGGGAACCGGGGAGCTGTTTTTT	CASIQGPSGTGELFF
-	TRBV2	-	TRBJ1-5	TGTGCCAGCAGCGTTAATACAGGTGGGGGGCATCAGCCCCAGCATTTT	CASSVNTGGGHQPQHF
-	TRBV2	few	TRBJ1-4	TGTGCCAGCAGTGAGGAGAATAATGAAAAACTGTTTTTT	CASSEENNEKLFF
TRBD1	TRBV7-2	few	TRBJ2-2	TGTGCCAGCAGCTCCGGACAGGGAAGGACCGGGGAGCTGTTTTTT	CASSSGQGRTGELFF
TRBD2	TRBV12-3/TRBV12-4	few	TRBJ2-1	TGTGCCAGCAGTTTGGGACTAGCGGGGGGGGACAATGAGCAGTTCTTC	CASSLGLAGGDNEQFF
TRBD1	TRBV5-8	-	TRBJ1-2	TGTGCCAGCAGCTTGGAGGGGGCCGCCTATGGCTACACCTTC	CASSLEGAAYGYTF
TRBD1	TRBV19	few	TRBJ2-1	TGTGCCAGTAGTATGGGAACTGAGGGGGCATCGTTCTTCTTC	CASSMGTEGASFFF
-	TRBV10-3	few	TRBJ2-3	TGTGCCATCAGTGATGGGGCTAGAGTGGAGTCTAGCACAGATACGCAGTATTTT	CAISDGARVESSTDTQYF
-	TRBV14	-	TRBJ2-3	TGTGCCAGCAGCCAAGGGGGCAGCACAGATACGCAGTATTTT	CASSQGGSTDTQYF
-	TRBV10-3	-	TRBJ1-4	TGTGCCATCAGTCCTTATCAGTACAATGAAAAACTGTTTTTT	CAISPYQYNEKLFF
-	TRBV12-3/TRBV12-4	-	TRBJ1-6	TGTGCCAGCAGCCGAGGGACTGCTGAGAATTCACCCCTCCACTTT	CASSRGTAENSPLHF
TRBD1	TRBV30	few	TRBJ2-1	TGTGCCTGGAGTGGGGACAGTTTCTCCTACAATGAGCAGTTCTTC	CAWSGDSFSYNEQFF
TRBD1	TRBV20-1	-	TRBJ2-5	TGCAGTGCTAGAGATAACCCGGACAGGTGGATGGAGACCCGGTACTTC	CSARDNPDRWMETRYF
TRBD1	TRBV7-2	-	TRBJ1-1	TGTGCCAGCAGCTTACCTCCAGGGGGGAACACTGAAGCTTTCTTT	CASSLPPGGNTEAFF
-	TRBV4-1	few	TRBJ2-7	TGCGCCAGCAGCCGGGACACAGTCTTCTACGAGCAGTACTTC	CASSRDTVFYEQYF
-	TRBV27	-	TRBJ2-3	TGTGCCAGCAGTTTATCGGCTAGCACTAGCACAGATACGCAGTATTTT	CASSLSASTSTDTQYF
TRBD2	TRBV7-2	few	TRBJ2-1	TGTGCCAGCAGCCCCGGACTAGCGGGAGGACCTTTTTACAATGAGCAGTTCTTC	CASSPGLAGGPFYNEQFF
-	TRBV2	many	TRBJ1-1	TGTGCCAGCAGTGACGGGACTGAAGCTTTCTTT	CASSDGTEAFF
-	TRBV2	-	TRBJ1-4	TGTGCCAGCAGTGAAGGGATGGGACGGGAACAGGGTGAAAAACTGTTTTTT	CASSEGMGREQGEKLFF
TRBD2	TRBV19	-	TRBJ2-1	TGTGCCAGTAGTAGACTAGCGGGTTTGGCATCAGGCTACAATGAGCAGTTCTTC	CASSRLAGLASGYNEQFF
TRBD2	TRBV11-2	-	TRBJ2-5	TGTGCCAGCAGCTTAGAGCCGGCTAGCGGCCCACAAGAGACCCAGTACTTC	CASSLEPASGPQETQYF
-	TRBV9	few	TRBJ2-7	TGTGCCAGCAGCGTAGGGGGAACGGGTGGGGAGCAGTACTTC	CASSVGGTGGEQYF
-	TRBV7-2	few	TRBJ2-5	TGTGCCAGCAGCTTAGAGACAGAGCAAGAGACCCAGTACTTC	CASSLETEQETQYF
TRBD1	TRBV19	many	TRBJ1-4	TGTGCCAGCACAGCCGGGACAGGTCGTGAAAAACTGTTTTTT	CASTAGTGREKLFF
-	TRBV28	-	TRBJ1-3	TGTGCCAGCAGTTTCCACGACGGTAGCTCTGGAAACACCATATATTTT	CASSFHDGSSGNTIYF
TRBD2	TRBV7-2	-	TRBJ2-7	TGTGCCAGCAGCTCGATCTGGACTAGCGGTGATTACGAGCAGTACTTC	CASSSIWTSGDYEQYF